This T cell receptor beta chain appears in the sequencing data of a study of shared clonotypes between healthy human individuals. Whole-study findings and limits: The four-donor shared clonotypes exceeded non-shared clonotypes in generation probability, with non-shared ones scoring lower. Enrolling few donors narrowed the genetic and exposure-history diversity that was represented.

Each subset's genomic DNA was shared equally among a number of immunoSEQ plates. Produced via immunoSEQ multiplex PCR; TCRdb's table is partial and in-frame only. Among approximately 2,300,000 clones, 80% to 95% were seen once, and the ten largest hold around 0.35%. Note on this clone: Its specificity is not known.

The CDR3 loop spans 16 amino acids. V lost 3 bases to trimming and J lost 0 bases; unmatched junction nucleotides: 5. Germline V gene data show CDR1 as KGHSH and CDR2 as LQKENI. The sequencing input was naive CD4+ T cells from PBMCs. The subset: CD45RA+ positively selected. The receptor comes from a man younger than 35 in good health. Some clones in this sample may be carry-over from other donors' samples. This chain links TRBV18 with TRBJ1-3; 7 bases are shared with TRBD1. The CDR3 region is CASSPSTGHSGNTIYF. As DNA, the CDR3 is TGTGCCAGCTCACCCTCGACAGGGCACTCTGGAAACACCATATATTTT.